The sequence of this T cell receptor beta chain was determined in a study of graft-versus-host responses after intestinal transplantation. Overall study: Grafts were multivisceral, liver-intestinal, or isolated intestinal. Study-level points and caveats: High graft-versus-host to host-versus-graft clonal ratios were found in allografts of patients who had graft-donor T cell macrochimerism.

The repertoire was sequenced with immunoSEQ multiplex PCR; TCRdb's copy has only in-frame clones and lacks some. Found here are about 45,000 clones, 90% to 95% of them singletons; the top ten hold about 4.6%. Of note for this clone: Its antigen is unknown.

CDR3 length: 18 residues. CDR1 and CDR2 (germline): LGHNA, YSLEER. The germline V and J ends were trimmed by 0 bases and 0 bases, with 16 bases remaining between them. The chain employs TRBV4-3 and TRBJ2-3, with D unresolved. This sequence was found in a human patient who received an intestinal transplant, so some T cells may come from the graft donor. Here the sequenced sample was PBMCs, taken 524 days after transplant. The CDR3 loop is CASSQDLVTPTSTDTQYF. CDR3 bases: TGCGCCAGCAGCCAAGATCTCGTGACACCTACTAGCACAGATACGCAGTATTTT.